Listed here are 8 T cell receptor beta chains from one sample, sequenced in a study of T-cell reconstitution after alpha-beta-depleted transplantation in children. Researchers prepared the TCRbeta library using unique molecular identifiers, the study reports. Each CDR3 protein gets one entry after TCRdb re-called the PCR reads with MiXCR. The table lists about 400,000 distinct CDR3 sequences, about a fifth of them singletons. The sequencing used PBMCs from the stem cell graft donor, collected from the stem cell graft. These receptors came from a human donor who donated a stem cell graft to a child with acute myeloid leukemia.

In its sample, this clonotype was seen many times. The CDR3 nucleotides are TGCGCCAGCAGCCAAGCGGAAGAGACCCAGTACTTC. This codes for CASSQAEETQYF. The V gene is TRBV4-1, the J gene TRBJ2-5; D is ambiguous. V dropped 1 base and J dropped 3 bases, with 3 bases sitting between them. Germline lookup yields CDR1 MGHRA and CDR2 YSYEKL. This CDR3 comprises 12 residues.

This chain connects TRBV27 to TRBJ2-1; 9 nucleotides align to TRBD1. The CDR3 has 13 amino acids. Looked up from germline, CDR1 is MNHEY and CDR2 is SMNVEV (reference sequence). V lost 1 base and J lost 8; bases outside the gene matches: 0. The CDR3 reads CASSLWDRDEQFF. For the CDR3, the DNA is TGTGCCAGCAGTTTATGGGACAGGGATGAGCAGTTCTTC.

The chain recombines TRBV10-3 with TRBJ1-2; the D is unclear. Germline values: CDR1 ENHRY, CDR2 SYGVKD. Trimming took off 0 bases at V and 8 bases at J, with 10 bases between the two ends. The CDR3 consists of 13 residues. This CDR3 reads CAISESAGSGYTF. For the CDR3, the DNA is TGTGCCATCAGTGAGTCGGCGGGCAGCGGCTACACCTTC.

This clonotype was recorded a few times. V is TRBV5-1 and J is TRBJ2-1, with D tentatively TRBD2 (5 bases). Germline V CDR1 and CDR2: SGHRS, YFSETQ. Deletions cut 0 bases from V and 0 bases from J, with 13 bases between. The CDR3 is made up of 17 amino acids. CDR3 amino acids: CASSLGAGADSYNEQFF. CDR3 sequence (DNA): TGCGCCAGCAGCTTGGGCGCGGGTGCAGACTCCTACAATGAGCAGTTCTTC.

In its sample, this clonotype was seen many times. This chain connects TRBV29-1 to TRBJ1-3; tentative D call: TRBD1 (6 bases). CDR3 length equals 14 residues. Germline V CDR1 and CDR2: SQVTM, ANQGSEA. V was clipped by 1 base and J by 2 bases, with 9 bases between them. CDR3 sequence (DNA): TGCAGCGTTGAAGCAGGGGTGACTGGAAACACCATATATTTT. Its translation is CSVEAGVTGNTIYF.

In regard to this clonotype: At one of its ends the junction is not consistent with the germline gene, which may arise from a read error. V usage is TRBV24-1 and J usage is TRBJ2-1, with D perhaps being TRBD1 or TRBD2 (5 bases each). There are 16 residues in the CDR3. Per the germline V gene, CDR1 is KGHDR and CDR2 is SFDVKD. The CDR3 loop reads CATSDSMGRAYNERFF. CDR3 in DNA: TGTGCCACCAGTGACTCCATGGGGCGGGCCTACAATGAGCGGTTCTTC.

A few counts support this clonotype. The chain employs TRBV4-2 and TRBJ2-3; D may match TRBD1 or TRBD2 (6 bases each). Trimming pared 0 bases from V and 5 bases from J, leaving 15 bases between. Germline V lookup: CDR1 LGHNA, CDR2 YNFKEQ. The length of the CDR3 is 16 residues. The CDR3 protein is CASSQDWRGMQDTQYF. The CDR3 DNA reads TGTGCCAGCAGCCAAGATTGGAGGGGGATGCAAGATACGCAGTATTTT.

The chain is built from TRBV5-1 and TRBJ2-1; 7 nucleotides line up with TRBD2. The CDR3 runs to 14 residues. V gave up 5 bases and J gave up 4 bases; unmatched junction bases: 6. The V gene's germline CDR1 is SGHRS and CDR2 YFSETQ. The CDR3, as DNA: TGCGCCAGCAGACCTAGCGGAGTTTACAATGAGCAGTTCTTC. It translates to CASRPSGVYNEQFF.